The next 21 T cell receptor beta chains were all read from a single sample in a study of blood T cells in healthy people across ages. The use of a sample-barcoded 5' primer and a J-beta primer mix characterized a second PCR of about 6 to 12 cycles. MiXCR, run by TCRdb on the 5' RACE reads, gives a single entry per CDR3 protein. The sample consists of some 800,000 distinct CDR3 sequences, about 25% of them appearing once. The same specimen was also included in a second study, on T cells of mothers and their children.

Sequenced material: blood. The receptors were sampled from a boy between 5 and 17 years old in good health.

This clonotype was seen more than once but under ten times. Germline is not matched at one junction end, which may reflect a read error. This sequence joins TRBV20-1 and TRBJ2-5; D ambiguous. There are 13 residues in the CDR3. Germline V CDR1 and CDR2: DFQATT, SNEGSKA (reference sequence). The CDR3 loop is CSAAAAYLETRYF. DNA of the CDR3: TGCAGTGCTGCCGCGGCGTACCTAGAGACCCGGTACTTC.

This clonotype has only a few counts. V and J are TRBV12-3 or TRBV12-4 and TRBJ2-3; 11 nucleotides agree with TRBD1. Unmatched junction bases numbered 9, after V lost 7 bases and J lost 6 bases. The CDR3 contains 15 residues. The CDR3 loop is CASNGGQGARDTQYF. CDR3 bases: TGTGCCAGCAACGGTGGACAGGGGGCGAGGGATACGCAGTATTTT.

This clonotype was detected only a few times. V usage is TRBV11-2 and J usage is TRBJ2-5; tentatively, D is TRBD1 (5 bases). The assigned J gene may be wrong: the sequence end matches TRBJ2-7 better. Germline V gene data show CDR1 as SGHAT and CDR2 as FQNNGV. The CDR3 sequence is 14 residues long. For the CDR3, the DNA is TGTGCCAGCAGCTTAGTAGGGGATGAGTACGAGCAGTACTTC. Translated: CASSLVGDEYEQYF.

The CDR3 DNA is TGTGCCTGGAGCCCGGTAAGCACTGAAGCTTTCTTT. Residues: CAWSPVSTEAFF. The V and J genes are TRBV30 and TRBJ1-1; D uncertain. This CDR3 contains 12 residues. The germline V and J ends were trimmed by 3 bases and 4 bases, with 9 bases remaining between them. Germline V gives CDR1 GTSNPN, CDR2 SVGIG (reference sequence).

This chain links TRBV15 with TRBJ2-7; 8 bases are shared with TRBD1. V shed 5 bases and J 2 bases; nucleotides not matched to a gene: 11. CDR1 is LNHNV, CDR2 YYDKDF, per germline (reference sequence). This CDR3 has 16 amino acids. The CDR3 sequence: CATSRGRDRTPYEQYF. In nucleotides, the CDR3 is TGTGCCACCAGCCGCGGTAGGGACAGGACCCCCTACGAGCAGTACTTC.

This clonotype was observed many times. The V call is TRBV4-3, the J call TRBJ2-7; weak D call: TRBD1 (6 bases). V lost 0 bases to trimming and J lost 1 base, with 10 bases between them. CDR1 is LGHNA, CDR2 YSLEER, per germline. The CDR3 sequence is 15 residues long. CDR3 coding DNA: TGCGCCAGCAGCCAAGAAAACAGGGCATCCTACGAGCAGTACTTC. It yields the protein CASSQENRASYEQYF.

The chain uses TRBV2 and TRBJ2-7; no clear D gene. Germline CDR1 and CDR2: SNHLY and FYNNEI. The CDR3 loop spans 10 amino acids. The V end was cut by 6 bases, the J end by 6 bases, with 6 bases between. CDR3 sequence reads: CASSDLEQYF. The CDR3, as DNA: TGTGCCAGCAGCGACCTCGAGCAGTACTTC.

This sequence joins TRBV9 and TRBJ1-6; tentative D call: TRBD1 (5 bases). CDR1 is SGDLS and CDR2 is YYNGEE in the germline V gene. The V and J ends lost 0 bases and 7 bases respectively, with 8 bases between them. The CDR3 loop spans 14 amino acids. CDR3 loop: CASSVEPGNSPLHF. CDR3 nucleotide sequence: TGTGCCAGCAGCGTAGAGCCAGGGAATTCACCCCTCCACTTT.

In DNA, the CDR3 is TGTGCCAGCAGCGTAGGATGGGGAGGTGACGAGCAGTACTTC. As protein: CASSVGWGGDEQYF. The chain links TRBV9 to TRBJ2-7, with D possibly TRBD2 on 6 matching bases. Germline values: CDR1 SGDLS, CDR2 YYNGEE. V shed 0 bases and J shed 5 bases, with 12 bases lying between them. This CDR3 has 14 amino acids. The complete variable domain, with remaining parts taken from reference TRBV9 and TRBJ2-7, reads DSGVTQTPKHLITATGQRVTLRCSPRSGDLSVYWYQQSLDQGLQFLIQYYNGEERAKGNILERFSAQQFPDLHSELNLSSLELGDSALYFCASSVGWGGDEQYFGPGTRLTVT.

Only a few counts were recorded for this clonotype. The chain couples TRBV7-9 to TRBJ2-5, with 9 nucleotides matching TRBD1. Germline V lookup: CDR1 SEHNR, CDR2 FQNEAQ (reference sequence). The CDR3 has 17 residues. Unmatched junction bases numbered 12, after V lost 5 bases and J lost 2 bases. The CDR3 here is CASSPHRDRASQETQYF. DNA for the CDR3: TGTGCCAGCAGCCCCCATCGGGACAGGGCATCTCAAGAGACCCAGTACTTC.

This chain uses TRBV5-1 with TRBJ2-3, with D possibly matching TRBD2 (6 bases). The ends were cut back, 10 bases at V and 2 bases at J, with 11 bases in the middle. The germline V gene encodes CDR1 SGHRS and CDR2 YFSETQ. The CDR3 totals 12 residues. CDR3: CACGTNTDTQYF. As DNA, the CDR3 is TGCGCCTGCGGGACCAACACAGATACGCAGTATTTT.

The V gene is TRBV7-2, the J gene TRBJ2-7; 7 bases are shared with TRBD2. The CDR3 extends over 14 amino acids. Germline V gene lookup returns CDR1 SGHTA and CDR2 FQGNSA. J gave up 2 bases and V 5 bases, and 6 bases lay outside the gene matches. The CDR3 loop is CASSPSSGPYEQYF. As DNA, the CDR3 is TGTGCCAGCAGCCCGTCTAGCGGACCCTACGAGCAGTACTTC. The full variable domain, with the rest looked up from reference TRBV7-2 and TRBJ2-7, is GAGVSQSPSNKVTEKGKDVELRCDPISGHTALYWYRQSLGQGLEFLIYFQGNSAPDKSGLPSDRFSAERTGGSVSTLTIQRTQQEDSAVYLCASSPSSGPYEQYFGPGTRLTVT.

This clonotype came up a few times. The chain recombines TRBV9 with TRBJ1-5; weak D call: TRBD1 (6 bases). The CDR3 is 14 amino acids. Germline assignment: CDR1 SGDLS and CDR2 YYNGEE. Trimming stripped 3 bases from V and 10 bases from J, with 17 bases between. The CDR3 coding sequence is TGTGCCAGCAGCGACAAGGGGGTTCCATCCCCCCAGCATTTT. Its translation: CASSDKGVPSPQHF.

This clonotype was counted between two and nine times. The chain recombines TRBV7-2 with TRBJ1-1; D remains unclear. Trimming left V 2 bases short and J 4 bases short, with 11 bases between. This CDR3 has 14 residues. Germline loops: CDR1 SGHTA, CDR2 FQGNSA. CDR3 sequence (DNA): TGTGCCAGCAGCTTAAAGGGTAAGGGCACTGAAGCTTTCTTT. It translates to CASSLKGKGTEAFF. The whole variable domain, filled in from reference TRBV7-2 and TRBJ1-1, reads GAGVSQSPSNKVTEKGKDVELRCDPISGHTALYWYRQSLGQGLEFLIYFQGNSAPDKSGLPSDRFSAERTGGSVSTLTIQRTQQEDSAVYLCASSLKGKGTEAFFGQGTRLTVV.

V usage is TRBV20-1 and J usage is TRBJ2-3; 12 bases are shared with TRBD2. Germline V gene data show CDR1 as DFQATT and CDR2 as SNEGSKA (reference sequence). Trimming at V came to 1 base and at J to 3 bases, leaving 20 bases not matched to a gene. This CDR3 is built from 21 residues. In nucleotides, the CDR3 is TGCAGTGCTAGAGGTCCCTCGATTCTAGCGGGAGGGCCAGGGGTAACAGATACGCAGTATTTT. It specifies CSARGPSILAGGPGVTDTQYF.

The chain couples TRBV6-6 to TRBJ2-7; weak D call: TRBD1 (5 bases). The V gene lost 7 bases and the J gene lost 3 bases, with 10 bases spanning the gap. The CDR3 spans 12 residues. Germline CDR1 MNHNY, CDR2 SVGAGI (reference sequence). CDR3 loop: CASMGLSYEQYF. The CDR3 nucleotides read TGTGCCAGCATGGGGCTGAGCTACGAGCAGTACTTC.

This chain uses TRBV20-1 with TRBJ2-5; D is ambiguous. The CDR3 contains 14 residues. Trimming took 6 bases from V and 2 from J, leaving 16 bases between them. Germline V CDR1 and CDR2: DFQATT, SNEGSKA (reference sequence). DNA of the CDR3: TGCAGTGCGCCCCCCCACATAGAACAAGAGACCCAGTACTTC. This sequence encodes CSAPPHIEQETQYF.

The rearrangement joins TRBV24-1 to TRBJ2-7; D is undetermined. Germline V gene lookup returns CDR1 KGHDR and CDR2 SFDVKD. Trimming removed 3 bases at V and 5 bases at J, with 10 bases between. This CDR3 spans 13 amino acids. The CDR3 region is CATSDSRKDEQYF. The DNA of the CDR3 is TGTGCCACCAGTGATAGCCGTAAGGACGAGCAGTACTTC.

The CDR3 bases are TGCGCCAGCAGCTTGGGGGACAGGGGGTCGAAGTCCTACGAGCAGTACTTC. Its translation: CASSLGDRGSKSYEQYF. The chain combines TRBV5-1 with TRBJ2-7; 11 nucleotides align to TRBD1. Germline loops: CDR1 SGHRS, CDR2 YFSETQ. The CDR3 spans 17 residues. V was clipped by 0 bases and J by 1 base; unmatched bases: 6.

This clonotype was detected a few times. CDR3 loop: CASSAQDRMNTEAFF. Written as DNA, the CDR3 is TGCGCCAGCAGCGCCCAGGACAGGATGAACACTGAAGCTTTCTTT. The chain carries TRBV5-1 and TRBJ1-1; 7 bases map to TRBD1. The CDR3 sequence is 15 residues long. CDR1 is SGHRS and CDR2 is YFSETQ in the germline V gene. The ends lost 4 bases at V and 0 bases at J; junction bases unmatched: 6.

The chain recombines TRBV6-2 or TRBV6-3 with TRBJ2-1; 8 positions agree with TRBD2. The CDR3 spans 14 residues. Trimming removed 4 bases from V and 2 bases from J; junction bases left unmatched: 1. The germline V gene encodes CDR1 MNHEY and CDR2 SVGEGT. CDR3 sequence reads: CASSSGRAYNEQFF. In DNA form, the CDR3 reads TGTGCCAGCAGTTCCGGGAGGGCCTACAATGAGCAGTTCTTC.